The 32 T cell receptor beta chains below come from one sample, sequenced in a study of T cell repertoires in cytomegalovirus infection. Each CDR3 protein is one row after TCRdb ran MiXCR on the reads. In the table there are approximately 190,000 distinct CDR3 sequences, roughly 27% of which are singletons. The sample comprised PBMCs. These receptors all come from a human donor in good health (CMV status not recorded). Some clones in this sample may be carry-over from other donors' samples.

The chain uses TRBV7-9 and TRBJ1-2, with TRBD1 identical over 7 bases. Germline trimming cut 5 bases from V and 2 bases from J; bases unmatched to any gene: 8. The CDR3 sequence is 15 residues long. Germline CDR1 SEHNR, CDR2 FQNEAQ (reference sequence). CDR3 loop: CASSLRQGVNYGYTF. The CDR3 DNA is TGTGCCAGCAGCCTGAGGCAGGGGGTAAACTATGGCTACACCTTC.

This clonotype was seen more than once but under ten times. J is TRBJ2-7 and V is TRBV5-1, with D tentatively TRBD1 (6 bases). Trimming cost V 0 bases and J 3 bases, with 16 bases left between them. Germline V gene sequence: CDR1 SGHRS, CDR2 YFSETQ. CDR3 length equals 16 residues. CDR3 DNA: TGCGCCAGCAGCTTGGAGTGGGGACACAGATACTACGAGCAGTACTTC. Translation gives CASSLEWGHRYYEQYF.

In its sample, this clonotype was seen a few times. The CDR3 here is CASSVAAAYEQYF. Here the CDR3 DNA reads TGTGCCAGCAGTGTGGCGGCCGCCTACGAGCAGTACTTC. J is TRBJ2-7 and V is TRBV2; no clear D gene. Germline CDR1 SNHLY, CDR2 FYNNEI. The CDR3 is made up of 13 amino acids. V was trimmed by 4 bases and J by 2 bases, leaving 9 bases between them.

This clonotype was observed at least ten times. The chain combines TRBV7-2 with TRBJ1-2; D unresolved. V lost 2 bases to trimming and J lost 0 bases, with 13 bases between them. Germline V gives CDR1 SGHTA, CDR2 FQGNSA. This CDR3 is 16 amino acids long. CDR3 nucleotides: TGTGCCAGCAGCTTAAAGTCAGGTTATTCTAACTATGGCTACACCTTC. This codes for CASSLKSGYSNYGYTF.

This clonotype was counted at least ten times. V gene TRBV7-2 combines with J gene TRBJ2-1; perhaps TRBD1 as D (6 bases). Germline CDR1 and CDR2: SGHTA and FQGNSA. The CDR3 has 15 residues. The V gene lost 2 bases and the J gene lost 5 bases, with 13 bases spanning the gap. CDR3 bases: TGTGCCAGCAGCTTACTCAGGGGAGCGGACAATGAGCAGTTCTTC. Encoded protein: CASSLLRGADNEQFF. Complete variable domain (other parts from reference TRBV7-2 and TRBJ2-1): GAGVSQSPSNKVTEKGKDVELRCDPISGHTALYWYRQSLGQGLEFLIYFQGNSAPDKSGLPSDRFSAERTGGSVSTLTIQRTQQEDSAVYLCASSLLRGADNEQFFGPGTRLTVL.

This clonotype was observed a few times. The gene calls are TRBV20-1 and TRBJ1-5, with 7 bases lining up with TRBD1. After removal of 5 bases from V and 7 bases from J, the junction contained 5 bases not matched to a gene. CDR1 DFQATT and CDR2 SNEGSKA come from the germline V gene (reference sequence). The CDR3 has 12 amino acids. This CDR3 is CSAATGEQPQHF. The DNA of the CDR3 is TGCAGTGCTGCCACAGGGGAACAGCCCCAGCATTTT.

This clonotype was seen only a few times. This chain uses TRBV25-1 with TRBJ1-5, with D possibly matching TRBD1 (6 bases). Germline V gene lookup returns CDR1 MGHDK and CDR2 SYGVNS. CDR3 length: 13 residues. V shed 3 bases and J shed 5 bases, with 8 bases lying between them. The DNA for the CDR3 is TGTGCCAGCAGTGATGCAGGGGATCAGCCCCAGCATTTT. Its translation is CASSDAGDQPQHF.

The chain has TRBV20-1 and TRBJ1-2; D is ambiguous. V shed 5 bases and J shed 0 bases, with 10 bases lying between them. The CDR3 extends over 13 amino acids. In germline, CDR1 is DFQATT, CDR2 SNEGSKA (reference sequence). CDR3 residues: CSAADRSNYGYTF. Written as DNA, the CDR3 is TGCAGTGCTGCCGACCGTTCTAACTATGGCTACACCTTC.

The table lists this clonotype with a few counts. CDR3 in amino acids: CASSLMGQAAKNEQFF. Written as DNA, the CDR3 is TGTGCCAGCAGCTTAATGGGACAGGCGGCTAAGAATGAGCAGTTCTTC. V gene TRBV7-3 combines with J gene TRBJ2-1, with 8 nucleotides matching TRBD1. The length of the CDR3 is 16 residues. Germline V gene lookup returns CDR1 SGHTA and CDR2 FQGTGA. V shed 1 base, J shed 7 bases, and the junction held 9 bases outside the gene matches.

This clonotype was seen ten or more times. The chain has TRBV7-2 and TRBJ2-7; TRBD2 matches at 7 bases. Germline CDR1 reads SGHTA; CDR2 reads FQGNSA. V shed 2 bases and J 2 bases; nucleotides not matched to a gene: 9. CDR3 length: 16 residues. CDR3 nucleotide sequence: TGTGCCAGCAGCTTAACCCCTGCTAGCGGCGCCTACGAGCAGTACTTC. This codes for CASSLTPASGAYEQYF.

The J gene is TRBJ2-3, the V gene TRBV7-3, with TRBD2 identical over 8 bases. V lost 2 bases to trimming and J lost 4 bases; unmatched junction nucleotides: 8. The CDR3 loop spans 16 amino acids. The germline V gene has CDR1 SGHTA and CDR2 FQGTGA. The CDR3 loop reads CASSLRTAGGADTQYF. The CDR3 DNA reads as TGTGCCAGCAGCTTACGAACGGCGGGGGGAGCAGATACGCAGTATTTT.

The sample holds many counts of this clonotype. CDR3 in amino acids: CASSLGGRNTGELFF. The CDR3 coding sequence is TGTGCCAGCAGCTTAGGGGGCAGAAACACCGGGGAGCTGTTTTTT. The chain carries TRBV7-8 and TRBJ2-2; a weak D match, TRBD1 (5 bases). Germline V gives CDR1 SGHVS, CDR2 FQNEAQ. The CDR3 spans 15 residues. The V end was cut by 1 base, the J end by 2 bases, with 8 bases between.

Here the CDR3 reads CASSFDADTQYF. The CDR3 DNA sequence: TGTGCCAGCAGCTTCGATGCAGATACGCAGTATTTT. This chain connects TRBV5-6 to TRBJ2-3; D gene unclear. Per the germline V gene, CDR1 is SGHDT and CDR2 is YYEEEE. V lost 2 bases and J 4 bases, leaving 5 bases between the germline ends. The CDR3 spans 12 residues. The full variable domain, completed using reference TRBV5-6 and TRBJ2-3, is DAGVTQSPTHLIKTRGQQVTLRCSPKSGHDTVSWYQQALGQGPQFIFQYYEEEERQRGNFPDRFSGHQFPNYSSELNVNALLLGDSALYLCASSFDADTQYFGPGTRLTVL.

This clonotype was seen many times. The chain recombines TRBV7-9 with TRBJ2-3; TRBD1 might be the D (5 bases). The CDR3 spans 16 residues. CDR1 and CDR2 (germline): SEHNR, FQNEAQ (reference sequence). V was shortened by 7 bases and J by 2 bases, with 19 bases between the two germline ends. The CDR3 DNA reads as TGTGCCAGCACCCTAGTTCGCCAAGGGGACACAGATACGCAGTATTTT. It is translated as CASTLVRQGDTDTQYF.

The table lists this clonotype with many counts. V usage is TRBV7-2 and J usage is TRBJ2-1; TRBD2 matches 9 bases. Per the germline V gene, CDR1 is SGHTA and CDR2 is FQGNSA. The CDR3 runs to 16 residues. J gave up 4 bases and V 1 base, and 5 bases lay outside the gene matches. The CDR3 sequence: CASSLVTLAGYNEQFF. In nucleotides, the CDR3 is TGTGCCAGCAGCTTAGTAACCCTAGCGGGGTACAATGAGCAGTTCTTC.

The CDR3 DNA follows: TGCGCCAGCAGCCATCGCACCACCCAAGACAGGGACGGCACTGAAGCTTTCTTT. It encodes CASSHRTTQDRDGTEAFF. The rearrangement links TRBV5-1 to TRBJ1-1, with 7 bases lining up with TRBD1. V lost 4 bases, J lost 4 bases, and 19 bases stayed unmatched. CDR3 length equals 18 residues. The germline CDR1 and CDR2 sequences are SGHRS and YFSETQ.

The CDR3 sequence is CASSFNRVEGSFEQYF. The CDR3 nucleotides are TGTGCCAGCAGTTTTAACAGGGTTGAGGGGAGTTTCGAGCAGTACTTC. The gene calls are TRBV6-2 or TRBV6-3 and TRBJ2-7, with D perhaps TRBD1 (6 bases). There are 16 residues in the CDR3. Germline V CDR1 and CDR2: MNHEY, SVGEGT. V was shortened by 4 bases and J by 6 bases, with 22 bases between the two germline ends.

This sequence joins TRBV2 and TRBJ2-2; 8 nucleotides agree with TRBD1. Germline V lookup: CDR1 SNHLY, CDR2 FYNNEI. The CDR3 covers 18 residues. With V trimmed by 5 bases and J by 0 bases, 11 bases remained unmatched. CDR3 sequence: CASSIRPGTGPNTGELFF. CDR3 in DNA: TGTGCCAGCAGTATCCGTCCCGGGACAGGTCCGAACACCGGGGAGCTGTTTTTT.

The genes are TRBV6-1 and TRBJ2-2; TRBD1 is a possible D gene (6 bases). Trimming removed 5 bases at V and 5 bases at J, with 9 bases between. Germline CDR1 reads MNHNS; CDR2 reads SASEGT. The CDR3 is 13 amino acids. This CDR3 reads CASSSQGTGELFF. The CDR3 bases are TGTGCCAGCAGTTCACAGGGAACCGGGGAGCTGTTTTTT.

The sample holds a few counts of this clonotype. This chain joins TRBV10-3 and TRBJ1-1; 7 bases are a match to TRBD1. Trimming took 9 bases from V and 3 from J; bases not matched to a gene: 7. This CDR3 contains 13 residues. Germline values: CDR1 ENHRY, CDR2 SYGVKD. The CDR3 region has the DNA TGTGCCATTAGACCACAGGGGCACACTGAAGCTTTCTTT. This encodes CAIRPQGHTEAFF.

This clonotype occurred a few times. The rearrangement uses TRBV20-1 and TRBJ2-1, with D tentatively TRBD2 (5 bases). V was cut by 3 bases and J by 2 bases, with 11 bases left in between. The CDR3 is made up of 14 amino acids. CDR1 and CDR2 from the germline V gene are DFQATT and SNEGSKA (reference sequence). The CDR3 loop is CSASVIGAYNEQFF. CDR3 coding DNA: TGCAGTGCTAGTGTCATCGGGGCCTACAATGAGCAGTTCTTC.

This clonotype was recorded many times. This chain joins TRBV4-1 and TRBJ2-7, with D perhaps given as TRBD1 or TRBD2 (5 bases each). This CDR3 spans 16 amino acids. V was clipped by 4 bases and J by 6 bases, with 22 bases between them. Germline-derived CDR1 and CDR2 are MGHRA and YSYEKL. CDR3 sequence reads: CASSLTGGQSFGEQYF. For the CDR3, the DNA is TGCGCCAGCAGCCTGACTGGAGGACAAAGCTTCGGCGAGCAGTACTTC.

This clonotype has a handful of counts. The genes are TRBV29-1 and TRBJ2-7, with D unresolved. Trimming stripped 5 bases from V and 2 bases from J, with 10 bases between. The germline CDR1 and CDR2 sequences are SQVTM and ANQGSEA. The CDR3 sequence is 12 residues long. Written as DNA, the CDR3 is TGCAGCGTTACCACCGGCCCCTACGAGCAGTACTTC. This codes for CSVTTGPYEQYF.

This clonotype turned up a few times. The chain recombines TRBV2 with TRBJ2-3; possibly TRBD2 for D (6 bases). V was clipped by 6 bases and J by 2 bases, with 15 bases between them. The CDR3 totals 15 residues. Germline CDR1 is SNHLY and CDR2 is FYNNEI. This CDR3 reads CASRIGDSHTDTQYF. DNA of the CDR3: TGTGCCAGCAGGATCGGGGACTCCCACACAGATACGCAGTATTTT.

The rearrangement uses TRBV19 and TRBJ2-1; TRBD2 might be the D (6 bases). The CDR3 is 13 amino acids. V shed 3 bases and J shed 8 bases, with 11 bases lying between them. Per germline, CDR1 LNHDA and CDR2 SQIVND (reference sequence). The CDR3 protein is CASSIGTGDEQFF. The CDR3 nucleotides are TGTGCCAGTAGTATCGGGACGGGGGATGAGCAGTTCTTC. Full variable domain (rest looked up from reference TRBV19 and TRBJ2-1): DGGITQSPKYLFRKEGQNVTLSCEQNLNHDAMYWYRQDPGQGLRLIYYSQIVNDFQKGDIAEGYSVSREKKESFPLTVTSAQKNPTAFYLCASSIGTGDEQFFGPGTRLTVL.

This clonotype was seen more than once but under ten times. This rearrangement joins TRBV6-2 or TRBV6-3 to TRBJ2-1; 7 bases agree with TRBD2. In germline, CDR1 is MNHEY, CDR2 SVGEGT. There are 15 residues in the CDR3. J lost 1 base, V lost 5 bases, and 5 bases had no gene match. CDR3 sequence: CASSPEGGSYNEQFF. The CDR3 DNA follows: TGTGCCAGCAGTCCCGAGGGAGGGTCCTACAATGAGCAGTTCTTC.

This clonotype is a singleton in its sample. V and J are TRBV29-1 and TRBJ1-4, with unresolved D. Germline CDR1 reads SQVTM; CDR2 reads ANQGSEA. This CDR3 is 15 amino acids long. The V gene lost 4 bases and the J gene lost 5 bases, with 17 bases spanning the gap. The CDR3 region is CSVGGARWSNEKLFF. The CDR3 region has the DNA TGCAGCGTTGGGGGAGCGCGTTGGTCAAATGAAAAACTGTTTTTT.

This clonotype was seen only a few times. The gene calls are TRBV14 and TRBJ2-7; D possibly corresponds to TRBD2 (8 bases). The V end was cut by 4 bases, the J end by 7 bases, with 17 bases between. This CDR3 has 14 residues. Germline V CDR1 and CDR2: SGHDN, FVKESK. The CDR3: CASSLSGGTAEQYF. The CDR3 nucleotides are TGTGCCAGCAGCCTATCGGGAGGGACAGCGGAGCAGTACTTC.

A few counts support this clonotype. J is TRBJ1-6 and V is TRBV11-2, with D hard to call. Trimming removed 5 bases from V and 7 bases from J, with 9 bases in between. Germline assignment: CDR1 SGHAT and CDR2 FQNNGV. The CDR3 is 13 residues long. CDR3 amino acids: CASSPELNSPLHF. The CDR3 nucleotides read TGTGCCAGCAGCCCAGAGTTGAATTCACCCCTCCACTTT.

The rearrangement uses TRBV7-6 and TRBJ1-6; 7 bases align to TRBD1. The CDR3 extends over 16 amino acids. The trim removed 5 bases at V and 5 bases at J, leaving 9 bases unmatched. Germline V gene sequence: CDR1 SGHVS, CDR2 FNYEAQ. Here the CDR3 reads CASSPSTGANNSPLHF. The CDR3, as DNA: TGTGCCAGCAGCCCCTCAACAGGGGCAAATAATTCACCCCTCCACTTT.

This clonotype was found a few times. The chain combines TRBV4-1 with TRBJ2-7; D might be TRBD2 (6 bases). The CDR3 consists of 16 residues. The V end was cut by 4 bases, the J end by 0 bases, with 16 bases between. Germline V gene data show CDR1 as MGHRA and CDR2 as YSYEKL. CDR3 coding DNA: TGCGCCAGCAGCCCCCAGGGCGGGGTTAGCTCCTACGAGCAGTACTTC. It is translated as CASSPQGGVSSYEQYF.

This clonotype was observed a handful of times. DNA for the CDR3: TGTGCCAGCAGTCCCTGGGACGAGGGTTCCGACGAGCAGTACTTC. This translates into CASSPWDEGSDEQYF. J is TRBJ2-7 and V is TRBV6-2 or TRBV6-3; either TRBD1 or TRBD2 may fit D (5 bases each). The V and J ends lost 5 bases and 5 bases respectively, with 19 bases between them. Germline loops: CDR1 MNHEY, CDR2 SVGEGT. CDR3 size: 15 residues.